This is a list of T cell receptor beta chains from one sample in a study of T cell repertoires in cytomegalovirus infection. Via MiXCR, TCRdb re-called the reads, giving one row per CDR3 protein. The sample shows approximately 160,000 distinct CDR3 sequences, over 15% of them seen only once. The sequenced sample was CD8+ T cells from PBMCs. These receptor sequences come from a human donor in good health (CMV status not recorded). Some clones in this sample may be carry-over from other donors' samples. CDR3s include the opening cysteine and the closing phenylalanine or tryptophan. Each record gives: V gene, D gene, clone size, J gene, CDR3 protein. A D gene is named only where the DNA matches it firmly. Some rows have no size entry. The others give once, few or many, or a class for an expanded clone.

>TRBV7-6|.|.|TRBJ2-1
CASSLSTSIYNEQFF
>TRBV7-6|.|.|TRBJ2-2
CASSLGAMPRPGTGELFF
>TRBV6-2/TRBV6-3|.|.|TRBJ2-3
CASSYRKQRALADTQYF
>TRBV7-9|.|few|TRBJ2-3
CASSSEEQNTDTQYF
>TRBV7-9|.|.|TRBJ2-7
CASSRSVYEQYF
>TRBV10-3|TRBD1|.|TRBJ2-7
CAINRGTGGYEQYF
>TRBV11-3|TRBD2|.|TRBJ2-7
CASSLGGLAGDDEQYF
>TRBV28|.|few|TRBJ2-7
CASSVPGIPEQYF
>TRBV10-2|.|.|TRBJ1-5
CASSEWVAGQPQHF
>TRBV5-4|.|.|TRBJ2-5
CASSTVGRETQYF
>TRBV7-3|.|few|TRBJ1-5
CASREDGSNQPQHF
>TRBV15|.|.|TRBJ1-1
CATSRSGGVEAFF
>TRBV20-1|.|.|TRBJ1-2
CSKLPRGAPGYTF
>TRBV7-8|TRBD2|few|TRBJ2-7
CASSYSSAGVHEQYF
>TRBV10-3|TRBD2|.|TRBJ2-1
CAISPVGRTSGSIAYNEQFF
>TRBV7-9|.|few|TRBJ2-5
CASSLEVETQYF
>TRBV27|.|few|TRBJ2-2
CANSKRVAGELFF
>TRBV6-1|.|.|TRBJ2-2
CASTTHGELFF
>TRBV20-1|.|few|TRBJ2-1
CSARLLGTLFNEQFF
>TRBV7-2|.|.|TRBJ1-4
CASSPNRAANEKLFF
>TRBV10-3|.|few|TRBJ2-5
CAISDGERETQYF
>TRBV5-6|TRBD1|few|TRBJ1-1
CASSLEGQGELNTEAFF
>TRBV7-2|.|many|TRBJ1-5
CASSLSPNNQPQHF
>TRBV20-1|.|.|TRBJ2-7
CSEAPLARYSYEQYF
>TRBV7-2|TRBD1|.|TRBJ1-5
CATRQGNQPQHF
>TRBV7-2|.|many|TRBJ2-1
CASSFGTSPLNEQFF
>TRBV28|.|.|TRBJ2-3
CASSLLSYTDTQYF
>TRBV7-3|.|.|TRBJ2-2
CASSLNSGELFF
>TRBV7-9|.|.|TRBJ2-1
CASSPVDEQFF
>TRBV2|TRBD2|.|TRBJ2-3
CASSERGLEAQYF
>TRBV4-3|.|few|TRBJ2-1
CASSQDGGHEQFF
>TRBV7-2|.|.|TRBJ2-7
CASSKGNSYEQYF
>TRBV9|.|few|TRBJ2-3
CASSVLREDTQYF
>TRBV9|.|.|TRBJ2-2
CASSPGGNGELFF
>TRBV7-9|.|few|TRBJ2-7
CASSPNPGRAYEQYF
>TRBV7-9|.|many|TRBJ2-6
CASSLIDSHSGANVLTF
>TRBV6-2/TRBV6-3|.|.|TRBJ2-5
CASSYWRAQETQYF
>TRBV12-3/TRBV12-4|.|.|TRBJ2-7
CASSSGLGVNEQYF
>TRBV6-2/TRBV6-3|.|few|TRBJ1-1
CASSYQDSLILNTEAFF
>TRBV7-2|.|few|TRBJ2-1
CASSLGVQEGFNEQFF
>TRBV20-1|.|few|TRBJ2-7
CSARTSWPVEQYF
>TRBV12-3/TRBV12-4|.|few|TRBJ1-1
CASSWTGRTEAFF
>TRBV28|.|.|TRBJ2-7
CASSIVYEQYF
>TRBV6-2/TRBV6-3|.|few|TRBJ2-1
CASSYRPGQPNEQFF
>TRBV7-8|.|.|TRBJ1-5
CASSVSGRGDQPQHF
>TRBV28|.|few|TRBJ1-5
CASIIRDSNQPQHF
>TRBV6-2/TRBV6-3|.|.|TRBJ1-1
CASSYSTTAEAFF
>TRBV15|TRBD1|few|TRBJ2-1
CATSKGGTGGDEQFF
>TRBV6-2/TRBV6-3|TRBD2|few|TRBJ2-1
CASSSLAASYNEQFF
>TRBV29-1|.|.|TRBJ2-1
CSVERKGGEQFF
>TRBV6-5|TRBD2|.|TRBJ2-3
CASSPRLAGPGDTQYF
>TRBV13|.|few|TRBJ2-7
CASSSDPDPNSYEQYF
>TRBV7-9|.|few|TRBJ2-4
CASSLREGDSTKNIQYF
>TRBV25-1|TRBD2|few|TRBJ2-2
CASSYAGTSETGELFF